Below are 4 T cell receptor beta chains sequenced from a single sample in a study of blood T cells in healthy people across ages (dated by TCRdb to about 2015). The protocol used for the library was 5' RACE. For sequencing, an Illumina HiSeq 2500 was employed. The second PCR ran for roughly 6 to 11 cycles and used a J-beta primer mix along with a sample-barcoded 5' primer. TCRdb reprocessing: public reads trimmed at Q25 with fastp, clones called with MiXCR, in-frame beta chains kept. Entries are consolidated by CDR3 protein sequence, retaining the most common genes and DNA. For this sample there are roughly 830,000 distinct CDR3 sequences; less than 80% appear just once. The leading ten clones occupy roughly 25% of the sample. Sequencing input: blood. The receptors stem from a man aged 30-40 years in good health.

The gene calls are TRBV4-1 and TRBJ2-7, with 8 bases matching TRBD1. This CDR3 is 16 amino acids long. Germline V gene sequence: CDR1 MGHRA, CDR2 YSYEKL. V lost 1 base and J lost 5; bases outside the gene matches: 10. The CDR3 nucleotides read TGCGCCAGCAGCCAAGGCCCCTCCAGGGGGCTGGACGAGCAGTACTTC. Amino acids: CASSQGPSRGLDEQYF.

The chain has TRBV7-3 and TRBJ1-6; D is possibly TRBD1 (5 bases). Between the trimmed V and J ends, which lost 3 bases and 8 bases, there was a span of 14 bases. The germline CDR1 and CDR2 sequences are SGHTA and FQGTGA. This CDR3 is built from 15 residues. The CDR3 DNA is TGTGCCAGCAGCTTTAGCGGGGCTTGGGATTCACCCCTCCACTTT. Translating gives CASSFSGAWDSPLHF.

CDR3: CASSYSPYSGTGQHNEQFF. The CDR3 DNA reads as TGTGCCAGCAGTTATTCCCCATATTCCGGGACAGGCCAACACAATGAGCAGTTCTTC. This chain links TRBV6-5 with TRBJ2-1, with TRBD1 matching 8 bases. V dropped 3 bases and J dropped 5; count of bases not matched to a gene: 18. CDR1 is MNHEY, CDR2 SVGAGI, per germline. The length of the CDR3 is 19 residues.

CDR3 nucleotides: TGTGCCAGCAGTTACACTAAGACAGGGGCTAGGGACACTGAAGCTTTCTTT. This sequence encodes CASSYTKTGARDTEAFF. The chain uses TRBV6-5 and TRBJ1-1, with 8 bases aligning to TRBD1. Germline values: CDR1 MNHEY, CDR2 SVGAGI. The CDR3 sequence is 17 residues long. Losses at the gene ends were 2 bases for V and 3 bases for J; bases not matched to a gene: 11.